This TCR beta chain stems from a study of identical twins. V gave up 4 bases and J gave up 2 bases; unmatched junction bases: 6. The CDR3 runs to 14 residues. Per germline, CDR1 SGHRS and CDR2 YFSETQ. In TCRdb, the 5' RACE reads were re-called with MiXCR into one record per CDR3 protein. The sample shows 200,000 to 250,000 distinct CDR3 sequences, roughly 12% of them seen only once. This sample also appeared in a second study, on yellow fever vaccine responses in identical twins.

The genes are TRBV5-1 and TRBJ2-7; TRBD1 aligns across 7 bases. This receptor was identified in a woman between 18 and 29 years old in good health. The sequenced material came from memory (CD45RO+) T cells sorted from blood. The CDR3 DNA sequence: TGCGCCAGCAGCAGGGGACAGCCCACCTACGAGCAGTACTTC. Its translation is CASSRGQPTYEQYF. The complete variable domain, with remaining parts taken from reference TRBV5-1 and TRBJ2-7, reads KAGVTQTPRYLIKTRGQQVTLSCSPISGHRSVSWYQQTPGQGLQFLFEYFSETQRNKGNFPGRFSGRQFSNSRSEMNVSTLELGDSALYLCASSRGQPTYEQYFGPGTRLTVT.